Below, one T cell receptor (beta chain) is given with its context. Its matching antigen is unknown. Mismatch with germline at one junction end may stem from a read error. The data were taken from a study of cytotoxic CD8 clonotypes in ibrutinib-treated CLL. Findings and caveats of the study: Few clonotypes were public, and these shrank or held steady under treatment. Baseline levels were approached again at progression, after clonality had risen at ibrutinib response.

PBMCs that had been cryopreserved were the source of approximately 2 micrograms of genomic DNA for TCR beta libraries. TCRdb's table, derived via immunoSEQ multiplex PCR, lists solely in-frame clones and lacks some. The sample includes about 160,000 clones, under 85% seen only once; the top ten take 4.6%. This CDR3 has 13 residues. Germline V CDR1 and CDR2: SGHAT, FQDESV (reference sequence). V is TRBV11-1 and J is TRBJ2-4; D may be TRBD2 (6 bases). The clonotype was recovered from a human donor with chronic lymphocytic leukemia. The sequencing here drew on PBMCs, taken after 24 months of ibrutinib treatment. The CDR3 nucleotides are TGTGCCAGCAGCTTAGGCGGTAGGGCGGGGAGCCACTTC. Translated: CASSLGGRAGSHF.